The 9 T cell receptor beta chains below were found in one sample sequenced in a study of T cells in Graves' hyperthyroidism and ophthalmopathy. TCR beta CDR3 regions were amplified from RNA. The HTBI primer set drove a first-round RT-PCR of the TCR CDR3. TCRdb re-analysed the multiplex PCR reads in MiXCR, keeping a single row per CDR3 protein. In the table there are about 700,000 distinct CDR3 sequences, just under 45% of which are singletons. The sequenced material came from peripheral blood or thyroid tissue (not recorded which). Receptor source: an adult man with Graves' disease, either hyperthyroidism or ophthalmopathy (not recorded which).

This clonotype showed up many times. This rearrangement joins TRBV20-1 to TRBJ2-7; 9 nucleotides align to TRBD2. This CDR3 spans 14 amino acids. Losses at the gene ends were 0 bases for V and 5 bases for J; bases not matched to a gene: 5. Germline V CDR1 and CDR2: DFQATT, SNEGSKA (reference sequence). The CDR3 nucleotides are TGCAGTGCTAGAGATTTTAGCGGGAGACACGAGCAGTACTTC. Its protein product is CSARDFSGRHEQYF.

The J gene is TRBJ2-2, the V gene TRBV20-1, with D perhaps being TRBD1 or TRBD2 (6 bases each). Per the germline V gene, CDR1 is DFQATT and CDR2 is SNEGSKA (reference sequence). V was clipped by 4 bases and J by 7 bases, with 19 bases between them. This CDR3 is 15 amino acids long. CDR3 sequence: CSANRGVGANGELFF. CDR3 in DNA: TGCAGTGCTAATAGGGGGGTGGGAGCGAACGGGGAGCTGTTTTTT.

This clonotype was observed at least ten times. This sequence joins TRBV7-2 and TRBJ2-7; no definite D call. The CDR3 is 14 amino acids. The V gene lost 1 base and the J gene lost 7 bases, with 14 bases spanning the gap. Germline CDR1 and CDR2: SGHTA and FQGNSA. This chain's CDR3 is CASSLGLRLGEQYF. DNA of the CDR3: TGTGCCAGCAGCTTAGGATTACGTCTCGGGGAGCAGTACTTC. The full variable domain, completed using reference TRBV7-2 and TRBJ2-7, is GAGVSQSPSNKVTEKGKDVELRCDPISGHTALYWYRQSLGQGLEFLIYFQGNSAPDKSGLPSDRFSAERTGGSVSTLTIQRTQQEDSAVYLCASSLGLRLGEQYFGPGTRLTVT.

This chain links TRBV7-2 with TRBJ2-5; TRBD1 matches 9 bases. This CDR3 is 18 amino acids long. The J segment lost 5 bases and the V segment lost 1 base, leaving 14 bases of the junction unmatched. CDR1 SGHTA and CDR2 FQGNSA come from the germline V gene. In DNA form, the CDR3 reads TGTGCCAGCAGCTTAGTGACAGGGGGATCCGGGGGGTATGAGACCCAGTACTTC. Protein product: CASSLVTGGSGGYETQYF.

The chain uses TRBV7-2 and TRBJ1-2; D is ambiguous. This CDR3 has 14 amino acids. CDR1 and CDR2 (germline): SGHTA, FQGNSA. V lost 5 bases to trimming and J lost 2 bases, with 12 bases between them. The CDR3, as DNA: TGTGCCAGCAGCCCAGAGGGCAGGAACTATGGCTACACCTTC. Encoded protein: CASSPEGRNYGYTF.

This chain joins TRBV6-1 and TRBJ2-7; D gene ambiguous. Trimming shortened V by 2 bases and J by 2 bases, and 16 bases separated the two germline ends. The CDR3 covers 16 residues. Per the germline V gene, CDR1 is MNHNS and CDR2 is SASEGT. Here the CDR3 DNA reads TGTGCCAGCAGTGAATATTCGGGCAGGTCCACCTACGAGCAGTACTTC. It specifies CASSEYSGRSTYEQYF.

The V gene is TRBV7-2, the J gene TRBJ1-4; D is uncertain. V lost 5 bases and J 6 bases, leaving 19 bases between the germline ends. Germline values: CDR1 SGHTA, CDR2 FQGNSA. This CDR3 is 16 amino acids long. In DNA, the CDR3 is TGTGCCAGCAGCCAAGTAGGATTGGCCGAGGATGAAAAACTGTTTTTT. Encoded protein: CASSQVGLAEDEKLFF.

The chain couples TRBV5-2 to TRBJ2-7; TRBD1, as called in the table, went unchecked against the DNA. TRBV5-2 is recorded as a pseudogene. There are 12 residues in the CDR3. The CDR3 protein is CASNRDGGEQYF. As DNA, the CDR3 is TGTGCCAGCAACCGGGACGGAGGCGAGCAGTACTTC.

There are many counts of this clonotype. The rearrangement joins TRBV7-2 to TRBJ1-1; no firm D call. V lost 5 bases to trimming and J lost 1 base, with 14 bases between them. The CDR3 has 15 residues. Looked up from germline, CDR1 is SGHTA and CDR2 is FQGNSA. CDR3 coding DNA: TGTGCCAGCAGCCCGTTTTTGTCCAGGAACACTGAAGCTTTCTTT. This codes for CASSPFLSRNTEAFF.